These T cell receptor beta chains were read from a single sample in a study of blood T cells in healthy people across ages. TCRdb re-called the 5' RACE reads through MiXCR, storing one row per CDR3 protein. The repertoire consists of about 560,000 distinct CDR3 sequences, with roughly a quarter occurring once and the leading ten covering 3.6%. Separately, the same data were catalogued under a study of T cells of mothers and their children.

Sequences were obtained from blood. These receptors all come from a boy between 2 and 10 years old in good health. The CDR3 runs from the conserved cysteine through the conserved F or W. Some rows have no size entry. The others give once, few or many, or a class for an expanded clone.

>TRBJ1-1|TRBV9|.
CASAPGGAEAFF
>.|TRBV6-5|.
CASRGTVSYEQYF
>TRBJ2-1|TRBV29-1|.
CSVVGRLEGNEQFF
>TRBJ2-7|TRBV12-3/TRBV12-4|.
CASSLTGAKNEQHF
>TRBJ1-4|TRBV7-2|.
CASSSQVAEKLFF
>TRBJ1-5|TRBV10-2|.
CASSRDRAQPQHF
>.|TRBV28|.
CASSGDRIRPYEQYF
>TRBJ2-5|TRBV7-8|.
CASSLDAGQHGETQYF
>TRBJ1-2|TRBV12-3/TRBV12-4|once
CASSMGQGFNYGYTF
>TRBJ1-2|TRBV20-1|.
CSAGSGGGGYTF
>TRBJ1-5|TRBV6-2/TRBV6-3|few
CASRETGGRQPQHF
>TRBJ1-1|TRBV10-3|few
CAISEVGGSVTEAFF
>TRBJ1-5|TRBV27|.
CASSPQVQSGRANQPQHF
>TRBJ1-6|TRBV9|.
CASSVGTGSVNSPLHF
>TRBJ2-6|TRBV27|few
CASAQTGSLSGANVLTF
>TRBJ2-1|TRBV3-1|.
CASSQDLAGSYNEQFF
>TRBJ2-7|TRBV12-3/TRBV12-4|.
CASSFGTHEQYF
>TRBJ2-5|TRBV7-9|few
CASSLDYRVETQYF
>TRBJ2-6|TRBV12-3/TRBV12-4|many
CASSPSSGANVLTF
>TRBJ2-6|TRBV27|few
CASTRQGANVLTF
>TRBJ2-6|TRBV28|few
CASSSNPGASGANVLTF
>TRBJ2-1|TRBV5-1|many
CASSDGNPYNEQFF
>.|TRBV9|few
CASSVFSGRVNEQFF